In this sample, the clone carrying this TCR beta chain turned up many times. This entry belongs to a study of T-cell reconstitution after alpha-beta-depleted transplantation in children. Molecular barcoding with unique molecular identifiers was used for the TCRbeta library. TCRdb re-called the PCR reads through MiXCR, storing one row per CDR3 protein. The sample has approximately 800,000 distinct CDR3 sequences; around 17% are singletons. This sequence was found in a male patient under 18 who had a stem cell transplant for acute lymphoblastic leukemia, so the T cells may come from the graft donor. The sequences come from PBMCs, mostly from graft donor cells, collected 360 days after TCRalphabeta/CD19-depleted stem cell transplant.

The CDR3 DNA reads as TGCAGCGTTGAAGCGGGGGGCAATCAGCCCCAGCATTTT. It is translated as CSVEAGGNQPQHF. The rearrangement links TRBV29-1 to TRBJ1-5; TRBD1 is a possible D gene (5 bases). The CDR3 loop spans 13 amino acids. The germline CDR1 and CDR2 sequences are SQVTM and ANQGSEA. Trimming left V 1 base short and J 2 bases short, with 6 bases between.